The rows below give T cell receptor beta chains drawn from one sample of a study of cytomegalovirus exposure and HLA in healthy donors. The protocol was immunoSEQ multiplex PCR, while the TCRdb copy is restricted to in-frame clones and leaves out a portion. The sample has approximately 100,000 clones, approximately 70% seen once; the top ten hold less than 4.5%. Sequenced input: PBMCs. These receptor sequences come from a man younger than 45 in good health and CMV-seropositive. CDR3s include the opening cysteine and the closing phenylalanine or tryptophan. A D gene is named only where the DNA matches it firmly. The size of a clone is reported for some rows only, either as once, few or many, or as a class for expanded clones.

j_gene	abundance	v_gene	d_gene	CDR3aa	CDR3nt
TRBJ2-1	.	TRBV30	.	CAWWLGGSYNEQFF	TGTGCCTGGTGGTTGGGGGGCTCCTACAATGAGCAGTTCTTC
TRBJ1-4	.	TRBV2	TRBD1	CASSKTGANEKLFF	TGTGCCAGCAGTAAGACAGGGGCTAATGAAAAACTGTTTTTT
TRBJ2-4	.	TRBV7-8	TRBD1	CASSLATQARTGNIQYF	TGTGCCAGCAGCTTAGCCACCCAGGCCAGGACAGGAAACATTCAGTACTTC
TRBJ2-3	.	TRBV29-1	.	CSVEDDQGSTDTQYF	TGCAGCGTTGAAGATGACCAGGGCAGCACAGATACGCAGTATTTT
TRBJ1-1	few	TRBV27	TRBD1	CASHRGPNTEAFF	TGTGCCAGCCACAGGGGGCCCAACACTGAAGCTTTCTTT
TRBJ1-1	.	TRBV6-5	TRBD1	CASSFFQGAGAFF	TGTGCCAGCAGCTTCTTCCAGGGGGCAGGGGCTTTCTTT
TRBJ1-2	.	TRBV18	.	CASSPSKGGVYGYTF	TGTGCCAGCTCACCATCTAAAGGGGGAGTTTATGGCTACACCTTC
TRBJ2-3	.	TRBV9	.	CASSVAGGGTDTQYF	TGTGCCAGCAGCGTAGCTGGCGGTGGCACAGATACGCAGTATTTT
TRBJ1-2	.	TRBV5-1	TRBD1	CASRYQGAYDGYTF	TGCGCCAGCAGGTATCAGGGGGCATATGATGGCTACACCTTC
TRBJ1-6	.	TRBV11-3	.	CASSSAGVWGNSPLHF	TGTGCCAGCAGCTCCGCAGGGGTTTGGGGTAATTCACCCCTCCACTTT
TRBJ2-2	.	TRBV11-3	.	CASSDHWAEGANTGELFF	TGTGCCAGCAGCGATCATTGGGCCGAGGGGGCGAACACCGGGGAGCTGTTTTTT
TRBJ1-6	.	TRBV11-2	.	CASSPSRDIYNSPLHF	TGTGCCAGCAGCCCTAGCCGGGACATTTATAATTCACCCCTCCACTTT
TRBJ1-2	.	TRBV5-4	.	CASSFGRLGYTF	TGTGCCAGCAGCTTCGGTAGACTAGGCTACACCTTC
TRBJ2-7	once	TRBV6-5	TRBD1	CASSYTSGTGVPEQYF	TGTGCCAGCAGTTACACCTCCGGGACAGGGGTACCCGAGCAGTACTTC
TRBJ2-7	few	TRBV30	.	CAPNRADYEQYF	TGTGCCCCCAACAGGGCGGATTACGAGCAGTACTTC
TRBJ2-7	.	TRBV5-1	.	CASSFSSYEQYF	TGCGCCAGCAGCTTTAGCAGTTACGAGCAGTACTTC
TRBJ1-5	few	TRBV30	TRBD1	CAWSVLTGNQPQHF	TGTGCCTGGAGTGTCCTGACAGGGAATCAGCCCCAGCATTTT
TRBJ1-6	.	TRBV30	TRBD1	CAWSRDRGISPLHF	TGTGCCTGGAGTCGGGACAGGGGAATTTCACCCCTCCACTTT
TRBJ2-5	.	TRBV5-1	TRBD1	CASSFGDRDRETQYF	TGCGCCAGCAGCTTCGGGGACAGGGATCGAGAGACCCAGTACTTC
TRBJ1-2	.	TRBV2	TRBD1	CASTPGQGRFGYTF	TGTGCCAGCACCCCGGGACAGGGGAGATTTGGCTACACCTTC
TRBJ1-2	.	TRBV18	TRBD1	CASSPNPGQDYGYTF	TGTGCCAGCTCACCTAACCCGGGACAGGACTATGGCTACACCTTC
TRBJ2-3	once	TRBV7-9	.	CASSLGGPDTQYF	TGTGCCAGCAGCTTAGGGGGCCCCGATACGCAGTATTTT
TRBJ1-1	few	TRBV25-1	TRBD1	CASREQGASTEAFF	TGTGCCAGCAGGGAACAGGGGGCGAGCACTGAAGCTTTCTTT
TRBJ2-1	.	TRBV5-4	.	CASSSVSSYNEQFF	TGTGCCAGCAGCTCCGTCAGCTCCTACAATGAGCAGTTCTTC
TRBJ2-7	few	TRBV6-1	.	CASNDGEFYEQYF	TGTGCCAGCAATGACGGGGAGTTCTACGAGCAGTACTTC
TRBJ2-7	.	TRBV9	.	CASSVAGDYEQYF	TGTGCCAGCAGCGTAGCGGGAGACTACGAGCAGTACTTC
TRBJ1-2	.	TRBV6-5	TRBD1	CASRTRDRELGGYTF	TGTGCCAGCAGGACCCGGGACAGGGAGTTAGGAGGCTACACCTTC
TRBJ1-1	once	TRBV18	.	CASSPFRGLNTEAFF	TGTGCCAGCTCACCATTCCGGGGTTTGAACACTGAAGCTTTCTTT
TRBJ2-1	.	TRBV5-1	TRBD2	CASTLARTSKGEQFF	TGCGCCAGCACCCTAGCCCGGACTAGCAAGGGTGAGCAGTTCTTC
TRBJ1-1	.	TRBV5-5	TRBD1	CASRPTPGGLSAFF	TGTGCCAGCAGACCGACCCCAGGGGGCTTATCGGCTTTCTTT
TRBJ2-3	.	TRBV29-1	TRBD2	CSVDKGLAPDTQYF	TGCAGCGTTGATAAGGGACTAGCGCCAGATACGCAGTATTTT
TRBJ2-5	.	TRBV7-9	.	CASSPGIIGETQYF	TGTGCCAGCAGCCCAGGGATTATTGGAGAGACCCAGTACTTC
TRBJ1-4	.	TRBV11-2	TRBD1	CASSIRQGGTNEKLFF	TGTGCCAGCAGCATCCGACAGGGAGGCACTAATGAAAAACTGTTTTTT
TRBJ2-7	.	TRBV5-6	.	CASSRGPINYEQYF	TGTGCCAGCAGCAGGGGCCCGATCAACTACGAGCAGTACTTC
TRBJ1-2	few	TRBV2	TRBD1	CASSGNLQGAMTF	TGTGCCAGCAGTGGGAATTTACAGGGGGCTATGACCTTC
TRBJ1-1	.	TRBV4-2	.	CASSQEGAIEAFF	TGTGCCAGCAGCCAAGAGGGGGCAATTGAAGCTTTCTTT
TRBJ2-3	.	TRBV5-1	.	CASSFSGGTDTQYF	TGCGCCAGCAGCTTTTCAGGGGGGACAGATACGCAGTATTTT
TRBJ1-3	.	TRBV6-5	.	CASSFLSSGNTIYF	TGTGCCAGCAGTTTCCTTTCGTCTGGAAACACCATATATTTT
TRBJ2-3	.	TRBV10-1	.	CASSDLTADTQYF	TGCGCCAGCAGTGATCTGACAGCAGATACGCAGTATTTT
TRBJ1-2	.	TRBV18	TRBD1	CASRGRDRDYYGYTF	TGTGCCAGCCGGGGCCGGGACAGGGATTACTATGGCTACACCTTC
TRBJ2-7	.	TRBV7-9	.	CASSLVQYEQYF	TGTGCCAGCAGCTTAGTACAGTACGAGCAGTACTTC
TRBJ2-4	.	TRBV4-1	.	CASSLLVSSAYIQYF	TGCGCCAGCAGCCTCCTGGTTTCATCTGCGTACATTCAGTACTTC
TRBJ2-7	.	TRBV10-3	.	CAISESWPIDEQYF	TGTGCCATCAGTGAGTCCTGGCCGATCGACGAGCAGTACTTC
TRBJ1-6	.	TRBV27	.	CASKRQQSSYNSPLHF	TGTGCCAGCAAGCGTCAGCAGAGCTCCTATAATTCACCCCTCCACTTT
TRBJ1-1	once	TRBV6-1	.	CASSVQISNTEAFF	TGTGCCAGCAGTGTACAGATTAGTAACACTGAAGCTTTCTTT
TRBJ2-1	once	TRBV7-2	TRBD2	CASSPLAGGPHEQFF	TGTGCCAGCAGCCCCTTAGCGGGGGGGCCTCATGAGCAGTTCTTC
TRBJ1-2	once	TRBV5-4	.	CASSPNDISRGYTF	TGTGCCAGCAGCCCCAATGATATATCGCGCGGCTACACCTTC
TRBJ2-5	.	TRBV18	TRBD2	CASSPQAGGRETQYF	TGTGCCAGCTCACCCCAAGCGGGGGGACGGGAGACCCAGTACTTC
TRBJ2-1	.	TRBV5-1	TRBD2	CASSISAGGYNEQFF	TGCGCCAGCAGCATCTCAGCGGGGGGCTACAATGAGCAGTTCTTC
TRBJ2-6	.	TRBV11-2	.	CASSLDPVGAGPSGANVLTF	TGTGCCAGCAGCTTAGACCCCGTTGGGGCAGGACCCTCTGGGGCCAACGTCCTGACTTTC
TRBJ1-6	few	TRBV5-5	.	CASSLGQGFLSSPLHF	TGTGCCAGCAGCTTGGGGCAGGGTTTTTTGTCTTCACCCCTCCACTTT
TRBJ1-2	.	TRBV2	TRBD1	CASRPGQGYGYTF	TGTGCCAGCAGACCGGGACAGGGCTATGGCTACACCTTC
TRBJ1-1	.	TRBV18	TRBD1	CASSPGTESNTEAFF	TGTGCCAGCTCCCCCGGGACAGAGTCGAACACTGAAGCTTTCTTT
TRBJ1-2	few	TRBV27	TRBD1	CASSSPGQGSPLDHGYTF	TGTGCCAGCAGTTCCCCGGGACAGGGCTCCCCGTTGGACCATGGCTACACCTTC
TRBJ2-7	.	TRBV18	TRBD2	CASSPPGLAREEQYF	TGTGCCAGCTCACCCCCGGGACTAGCACGGGAGGAGCAGTACTTC
TRBJ2-1	few	TRBV10-3	.	CAISEAEVWEQFF	TGTGCCATCAGTGAGGCCGAGGTATGGGAGCAGTTCTTC
TRBJ1-3	few	TRBV6-5	.	CASIRQGGSGNTIYF	TGTGCCAGCATTCGGCAGGGTGGCTCTGGAAACACCATATATTTT
TRBJ2-7	.	TRBV11-3	.	CASSLDTVSSYEQYF	TGTGCCAGCAGCTTAGACACAGTTAGCTCCTACGAGCAGTACTTC
TRBJ1-2	.	TRBV5-8	TRBD1	CASSLGQRRYTF	TGTGCCAGCAGCCTGGGACAGAGACGCTACACCTTC